This TCR beta chain was retrieved from a study of OX40 agonist ivuxolimab in advanced cancers. Repertoires were generated with immunoSEQ multiplex PCR, while TCRdb's copy carries only in-frame clones and drops some. The data contain 70,000 to 95,000 clones, 85% to 95% of them singletons. The germline V gene has CDR1 SQVTM and CDR2 ANQGSEA. Trimming stripped 7 bases from V and 5 bases from J, with 15 bases between. This CDR3 is 12 amino acids long. The sample was CD4+ or CD8+ T cells sorted from blood, taken in a trial of the OX40 agonist ivuxolimab. This TCR derives from an adult with an advanced solid tumor such as melanoma, head and neck, liver or kidney cancer. The gene calls are TRBV29-1 and TRBJ2-7; no clear D. Here the CDR3 DNA reads TGCAGCGGCAAGAACCGGACCCACGAGCAGTACTTC. Translation gives CSGKNRTHEQYF.